The next 13 T cell receptor beta chains were all read from a single sample in a study of blood T cell repertoires in COVID-19. Only in-frame clones appear in the TCRdb table, and some are missing; sequencing was by immunoSEQ multiplex PCR. The sample holds approximately 230,000 clones; under 90% are singletons and the top ten take about 1.7%. Material for sequencing was PBMCs or T cells enriched from blood (not recorded which). Source of these receptors: a man between 40 and 49 years old who had recovered from COVID-19.

The chain couples TRBV3-1 (or the pseudogene TRBV3-2) to TRBJ2-7; D remains ambiguous. Trimming took 4 bases from V and 6 from J, leaving 19 bases between them. Germline V gene sequence: CDR1 LGHDT, CDR2 YNNKEL (reference sequence). This CDR3 spans 15 amino acids. CDR3: CASSPETARMAEQYF. The CDR3 DNA is TGTGCCAGCAGCCCAGAGACTGCACGTATGGCCGAGCAGTACTTC.

CDR3 DNA: TGTGCCAGCAGCTTGGCTAGAAGCGATCAGCCCCAGCATTTT. Amino acids: CASSLARSDQPQHF. The chain uses TRBV7-2 and TRBJ1-5; D unclear. The CDR3 sequence is 14 residues long. Germline CDR1 SGHTA, CDR2 FQGNSA. The V gene lost 3 bases and the J gene lost 5 bases, with 11 bases spanning the gap.

The J gene is TRBJ2-7, the V gene TRBV5-1, with 8 positions matching TRBD1. The CDR3 extends over 15 amino acids. Trimming removed 4 bases from V and 5 bases from J; junction bases left unmatched: 11. CDR1 is SGHRS and CDR2 is YFSETQ in the germline V gene. The CDR3 loop reads CASSMTQGATNEQYF. The CDR3 DNA reads TGCGCCAGCAGCATGACGCAGGGGGCGACCAACGAGCAGTACTTC.

The J gene is TRBJ1-2, the V gene TRBV2; TRBD1 might be the D (5 bases). The CDR3 consists of 13 residues. The V gene lost 0 bases and the J gene lost 8 bases, with 10 bases spanning the gap. Germline V gene lookup returns CDR1 SNHLY and CDR2 FYNNEI. The CDR3 DNA reads TGTGCCAGCAGTGAAGCAAGGGGAAACGGCTACACCTTC. Its translation: CASSEARGNGYTF.

This chain joins TRBV3-1 (or the pseudogene TRBV3-2) and TRBJ2-3; 8 bases agree with TRBD2. J gave up 5 bases and V 5 bases, and 6 bases lay outside the gene matches. CDR1 LGHDT and CDR2 YNNKEL come from the germline V gene (reference sequence). The length of the CDR3 is 14 residues. As DNA, the CDR3 is TGTGCCAGCAGCTTCGGGGGGGCCGAAGATACGCAGTATTTT. Translating gives CASSFGGAEDTQYF.

There are many counts of this clone. The chain joins TRBV27 to TRBJ2-7; D is perhaps TRBD2 (7 bases). V was cut by 3 bases and J by 4 bases, with 25 bases left in between. Germline CDR1 MNHEY, CDR2 SMNVEV (reference sequence). The CDR3 loop spans 18 amino acids. CDR3 protein: CASSLNWRGLRGLYEQYF. CDR3 nucleotides: TGTGCCAGCAGTTTGAACTGGCGGGGGCTCCGGGGGCTTTACGAGCAGTACTTC.

The chain has TRBV3-1 (or the pseudogene TRBV3-2) and TRBJ2-1; 12 bases map to TRBD2. The germline CDR1 and CDR2 sequences are LGHDT and YNNKEL (reference sequence). Trimming at V came to 3 bases and at J to 9 bases, leaving 6 bases not matched to a gene. The CDR3 has 15 residues. CDR3 loop: CASSQRTSGDIEQFF. Written as DNA, the CDR3 is TGTGCCAGCAGCCAGAGGACTAGCGGGGACATTGAGCAGTTCTTC.

This chain connects TRBV18 to TRBJ2-7, with D possibly being TRBD1 (6 bases). V lost 8 bases to trimming and J lost 4 bases, with 15 bases between them. The CDR3 extends over 13 amino acids. CDR1 and CDR2 from the germline V gene are KGHSH and LQKENI. The CDR3 DNA reads TGTGCCAGCGCGCCTTACAGGGATTACGAGCAGTACTTC. It encodes CASAPYRDYEQYF.

Here the CDR3 DNA reads TGTGCCAGCAGTGGGGGGGACAGGGGGCTGTATGACAATCAGCCCCAGCATTTT. This encodes CASSGGDRGLYDNQPQHF. The V and J genes are TRBV6-1 and TRBJ1-5; TRBD1 agrees at 12 bases. With 4 bases clipped from V and 3 bases from J, the junction kept 10 bases outside the gene matches. The germline CDR1 and CDR2 sequences are MNHNS and SASEGT. There are 18 residues in the CDR3.

Ten or more counts support this clone. The chain carries TRBV19 and TRBJ1-5; 8 nucleotides match TRBD1. V gave up 6 bases and J gave up 2 bases; unmatched junction bases: 6. The germline CDR1 and CDR2 sequences are LNHDA and SQIVND (reference sequence). CDR3 length: 15 amino acids. The CDR3 is CASRGMTGGNQPQHF. Here the CDR3 DNA reads TGTGCCAGTAGGGGAATGACAGGGGGCAATCAGCCCCAGCATTTT.

The rearrangement links TRBV7-9 to TRBJ2-1; 8 nucleotides line up with TRBD2. Germline V gene lookup returns CDR1 SEHNR and CDR2 FQNEAQ (reference sequence). CDR3 size: 18 residues. The junction had 24 bases not matched to a gene; V was cut back by 8 bases and J by 9 bases. The DNA of the CDR3 is TGTGCCAGCGATACAAAGGGAGCGGGAGCCCTACTCGTCGGTGAGCAGTTCTTC. It codes for CASDTKGAGALLVGEQFF.

V gene TRBV3-1 (or the pseudogene TRBV3-2) combines with J gene TRBJ1-2; TRBD1 agrees at 9 bases. This CDR3 has 15 amino acids. Trimming removed 4 bases from V and 4 bases from J; junction bases left unmatched: 7. CDR1 is LGHDT and CDR2 is YNNKEL in the germline V gene (reference sequence). DNA for the CDR3: TGTGCCAGCAGCCCGCAAGTGGGACAGGGCTATGGCTACACCTTC. Translation gives CASSPQVGQGYGYTF.

V gene TRBV18 combines with J gene TRBJ2-1; the D is unclear. The germline gives CDR1 KGHSH, CDR2 LQKENI. The germline V and J ends were trimmed by 3 bases and 0 bases, with 15 bases remaining between them. The CDR3 is 17 residues long. The CDR3 reads CASSPNLVSSSYNEQFF. In nucleotides, the CDR3 is TGTGCCAGCTCACCGAACCTGGTATCGAGCTCCTACAATGAGCAGTTCTTC.